This T cell receptor beta chain came from a study of T cell repertoires in cytomegalovirus infection. Study-wide background: Carrying CMV and the relevant HLA type showed in public TCR beta signatures. General study results and limits: Accumulated public TCR beta family frequency recognized individuals carrying CMV together with the relevant HLA. Ex vivo responses were dominated by HLA-C-restricted CMV-specific TCR beta clonotypes.

There are 12 residues in the CDR3. V lost 8 bases and J 4 bases, leaving 11 bases between the germline ends. Germline CDR1 reads MNHNS; CDR2 reads SASEGT. This clonotype came up many times. Antigen specificity is unknown. TCRdb re-analysed the reads in MiXCR, keeping a single row per CDR3 protein. The repertoire consists of 250,000 or so distinct CDR3 sequences, with 9% to 15% occurring once and the leading ten covering approximately 1.8%. Input material: PBMCs. The chain has TRBV6-1 and TRBJ1-2; D may be TRBD1 (6 bases). The sequence was obtained from a human donor in good health (CMV status not recorded). Some clones in this sample may be carry-over from other donors' samples. CDR3: CASRTGIYGYTF. In DNA form, the CDR3 reads TGTGCCAGCCGTACAGGGATCTATGGCTACACCTTC.